The 20 T cell receptor beta chains below all came from one sample that was sequenced in a study of cytomegalovirus exposure and HLA in healthy donors. It was with 60 Vbeta and 13 Jbeta primers that the PCR ran. Generated by immunoSEQ multiplex PCR, the TCRdb table keeps only in-frame clones and is missing some. The sample carries some 200,000 clones, about 76% recorded once. The source material was PBMCs. Receptor source: a male donor in good health and CMV-seropositive.

The genes are TRBV4-1 and TRBJ1-2; 8 positions match TRBD1. Germline V gene lookup returns CDR1 MGHRA and CDR2 YSYEKL. V was clipped by 5 bases and J by 2 bases; unmatched bases: 7. The CDR3 is made up of 15 amino acids. CDR3 region: CASSRQGRMNYGYTF. The DNA for the CDR3 is TGCGCCAGCAGCAGACAGGGGAGAATGAACTATGGCTACACCTTC.

This chain uses TRBV5-6 with TRBJ2-5; D is possibly TRBD1 (6 bases). The germline gives CDR1 SGHDT, CDR2 YYEEEE. Between the trimmed V and J ends, which lost 3 bases and 1 base, there was a span of 10 bases. The CDR3 runs to 14 residues. The CDR3 DNA is TGTGCCAGCAGCTCTTTGACAGGCCAAGAGACCCAGTACTTC. Amino acid sequence: CASSSLTGQETQYF.

J is TRBJ1-2 and V is TRBV11-1; no clear D gene. V lost 3 bases and J lost 5, with 16 bases in between. The germline V gene has CDR1 SGHAT and CDR2 FQDESV (reference sequence). The CDR3 contains 15 residues. Here the CDR3 reads CASSLSPGRTYGYTF. The CDR3 bases are TGTGCCAGCAGCTTGTCCCCGGGTCGGACTTATGGCTACACCTTC.

This clone was picked up a small number of times. The chain's CDR3 is CASSLNFPYEQYF. In DNA form, the CDR3 reads TGTGCCAGCAGTTTAAACTTTCCCTACGAGCAGTACTTC. The gene calls are TRBV27 and TRBJ2-7, with D uncertain. Trimming shortened V by 2 bases and J by 2 bases, and 7 bases separated the two germline ends. Germline values: CDR1 MNHEY, CDR2 SMNVEV (reference sequence). CDR3 length equals 13 residues.

This clone has just one count. The chain links TRBV7-3 to TRBJ2-1; a possible D gene is TRBD1 (5 bases). Germline-derived CDR1 and CDR2 are SGHTA and FQGTGA. V lost 5 bases and J lost 6, with 14 bases in between. This CDR3 has 14 residues. The CDR3 sequence: CASSTQVIPNEQFF. The CDR3, as DNA: TGTGCCAGCAGCACACAGGTCATCCCCAATGAGCAGTTCTTC. Full variable domain (missing parts from reference TRBV7-3 and TRBJ2-1): GAGVSQTPSNKVTEKGKYVELRCDPISGHTALYWYRQSLGQGPEFLIYFQGTGAADDSGLPNDRFFAVRPEGSVSTLKIQRTERGDSAVYLCASSTQVIPNEQFFGPGTRLTVL.

CDR3 residues: CASSQRDRGLGEQYF. In DNA form, the CDR3 reads TGTGCCAGCAGTCAGCGGGACAGGGGGTTGGGAGAGCAGTACTTC. This chain links TRBV6-5 with TRBJ2-7; 11 bases fit TRBD1. Germline V gene data show CDR1 as MNHEY and CDR2 as SVGAGI. CDR3 size: 15 residues. The J segment lost 7 bases and the V segment lost 5 bases, leaving 10 bases of the junction unmatched.

V and J are TRBV5-1 and TRBJ1-2; D is unclear. Germline CDR1 SGHRS, CDR2 YFSETQ. Trimming removed 0 bases at V and 2 bases at J, with 11 bases between. The CDR3 covers 15 residues. The DNA of the CDR3 is TGCGCCAGCAGCTTGGCCGAGGGTACCAACTATGGCTACACCTTC. This gives the protein CASSLAEGTNYGYTF.

This chain uses TRBV25-1 with TRBJ1-5; 9 bases are shared with TRBD1. After removal of 3 bases from V and 4 bases from J, the junction contained 4 bases not matched to a gene. The CDR3 sequence is 15 residues long. CDR1 and CDR2 from the germline V gene are MGHDK and SYGVNS. The CDR3: CASSDPGQGNQPQHF. The CDR3 coding sequence is TGTGCCAGCAGTGATCCCGGACAGGGGAATCAGCCCCAGCATTTT.

The chain employs TRBV5-1 and TRBJ1-6; D remains ambiguous. The ends were cut back, 4 bases at V and 12 bases at J, with 14 bases in the middle. Germline CDR1 is SGHRS and CDR2 is YFSETQ. The CDR3 loop spans 13 amino acids. CDR3: CASSPTAGRPLHF. CDR3 in DNA: TGCGCCAGCAGCCCGACGGCCGGGAGACCCCTCCACTTT.

The chain links TRBV7-3 to TRBJ1-2, with D hard to call. V shed 5 bases and J shed 8 bases, with 18 bases lying between them. The CDR3 is made up of 14 amino acids. Germline CDR1 reads SGHTA; CDR2 reads FQGTGA. The CDR3 region is CASSRGPVREGYTF. The CDR3 region has the DNA TGTGCCAGCAGCAGAGGGCCCGTGAGGGAGGGCTACACCTTC.

The chain links TRBV6-5 to TRBJ2-1; a weak D match, TRBD2 (6 bases). This CDR3 region has 14 residues. With 7 bases removed from V and 6 bases from J, the gap between germline ends came to 16 bases. Germline V gives CDR1 MNHEY, CDR2 SVGAGI. Here the CDR3 DNA reads TGTGCCAGCAATCAGGGACTCCCAATCAATGAGCAGTTCTTC. Translating it yields CASNQGLPINEQFF.

The rearrangement links TRBV5-1 to TRBJ1-5; D perhaps matches TRBD1 (6 bases). V lost 0 bases to trimming and J lost 7 bases, with 17 bases between them. The CDR3 spans 16 residues. Per germline, CDR1 SGHRS and CDR2 YFSETQ. In nucleotides, the CDR3 is TGCGCCAGCAGCTTGGGGCCCTCACAGGGATACCAGCCCCAGCATTTT. This translates into CASSLGPSQGYQPQHF. The full variable domain, in which reference TRBV5-1 and TRBJ1-5 provide the parts outside the CDR3, is KAGVTQTPRYLIKTRGQQVTLSCSPISGHRSVSWYQQTPGQGLQFLFEYFSETQRNKGNFPGRFSGRQFSNSRSEMNVSTLELGDSALYLCASSLGPSQGYQPQHFGDGTRLSIL.

V is TRBV11-2 and J is TRBJ2-3, with 10 bases identical to TRBD2. The J segment lost 1 base and the V segment lost 5 bases, leaving 6 bases of the junction unmatched. The CDR3 loop spans 16 amino acids. The germline V gene has CDR1 SGHAT and CDR2 FQNNGV. The CDR3 region is CASSVRAGGRTDTQYF. The DNA for the CDR3 is TGTGCCAGCAGCGTAAGAGCGGGGGGGCGCACAGATACGCAGTATTTT.

CDR3 in DNA: TGCGCCAGCAGCTTGGGAGCGAATAATGAAAAACTGTTTTTT. Encoded protein: CASSLGANNEKLFF. V gene TRBV5-1 combines with J gene TRBJ1-4; no reliable D call. The germline V gene has CDR1 SGHRS and CDR2 YFSETQ. The ends were cut back, 0 bases at V and 4 bases at J, with 7 bases in the middle. CDR3 length equals 14 residues.

The V and J genes are TRBV5-5 and TRBJ1-2; no clear D gene. V was pared by 0 bases and J by 0 bases, with 6 bases between. The CDR3 runs to 14 residues. From germline, CDR1 is SGHKS and CDR2 YYEKEE (reference sequence). The DNA for the CDR3 is TGTGCCAGCAGCTTGGCCCTTACTAACTATGGCTACACCTTC. Protein: CASSLALTNYGYTF.

V and J are TRBV5-8 and TRBJ2-2, with D possibly matching TRBD2 (6 bases). Germline V gene sequence: CDR1 SGHTS, CDR2 YDEGEE. The CDR3 has 16 amino acids. Trimming left V 1 base short and J 0 bases short, with 10 bases between. CDR3 in DNA: TGTGCCAGCAGCTTGTACCGACTAGCGAACACCGGGGAGCTGTTTTTT. Its protein product is CASSLYRLANTGELFF.

The V and J genes are TRBV13 and TRBJ1-3; D is unclear. This CDR3 is 15 amino acids long. Germline V gives CDR1 PRHDT, CDR2 FYEKMQ (reference sequence). Trimming shortened V by 3 bases and J by 0 bases, and 9 bases separated the two germline ends. CDR3 residues: CASSLLVLSGNTIYF. In nucleotides, the CDR3 is TGTGCCAGCAGCTTGTTAGTCCTCTCTGGAAACACCATATATTTT. Full variable domain (remainder filled in from reference TRBV13 and TRBJ1-3): AAGVIQSPRHLIKEKRETATLKCYPIPRHDTVYWYQQGPGQDPQFLISFYEKMQSDKGSIPDRFSAQQFSDYHSELNMSSLELGDSALYFCASSLLVLSGNTIYFGEGSWLTVV.

The gene calls are TRBV5-1 and TRBJ2-3, with D possibly matching TRBD2 (5 bases). V was pared by 0 bases and J by 3 bases, with 11 bases between. Germline V gives CDR1 SGHRS, CDR2 YFSETQ. The CDR3 consists of 15 residues. The CDR3 DNA follows: TGCGCCAGCAGCTTGGCCGCACTAGTGACAGATACGCAGTATTTT. Translated: CASSLAALVTDTQYF.

CDR3: CASGGYGAEAFF. CDR3 sequence (DNA): TGTGCCAGCGGGGGCTACGGGGCTGAAGCTTTCTTT. V and J are TRBV6-1 and TRBJ1-1, with a tentative D call TRBD1 (6 bases). Germline loops: CDR1 MNHNS, CDR2 SASEGT. V gave up 8 bases and J gave up 6 bases, with 13 bases separating them. The CDR3 totals 12 residues.

The gene calls are TRBV30 and TRBJ2-3; the match to TRBD2 covers 8 bases. There are 14 residues in the CDR3. Germline CDR1 GTSNPN, CDR2 SVGIG (reference sequence). Unmatched junction bases numbered 5, after V lost 2 bases and J lost 4 bases. The CDR3 nucleotides are TGTGCCTGGAGTAGACTAGCGAGCGCAGATACGCAGTATTTT. Amino acid sequence: CAWSRLASADTQYF.